This passage covers 22 T cell receptor beta chains from one sample sequenced in a study of blood T cell repertoires in COVID-19. Profiling relied on immunoSEQ multiplex PCR, and the TCRdb table lists in-frame clones only, not all of them. The sample lists roughly 260,000 clones, approximately 90% seen once, with about 6% in the top ten. Sequencing used PBMCs or T cells enriched from blood (not recorded which). These receptors were collected from a woman aged 25 to 39 with acute COVID-19.

The gene calls are TRBV30 and TRBJ1-1, with D unresolved. The germline CDR1 and CDR2 sequences are GTSNPN and SVGIG (reference sequence). Between the trimmed V and J ends, which lost 5 bases and 3 bases, there was a span of 13 bases. The CDR3 consists of 13 residues. The CDR3 reads CAWASGRDTEAFF. The CDR3 bases are TGTGCCTGGGCGTCCGGGAGGGACACTGAAGCTTTCTTT.

This clone was seen just once. The chain is built from TRBV5-4 and TRBJ2-1, with TRBD2 matching 8 bases. CDR3 length equals 18 residues. V lost 0 bases to trimming and J lost 5 bases; unmatched junction nucleotides: 13. The V gene's germline CDR1 is SGHNT and CDR2 YYREEE (reference sequence). The CDR3 DNA is TGTGCCAGCAGCTTGGAACGAGCAGGGACTAGATACCACAATGAGCAGTTCTTC. It is translated as CASSLERAGTRYHNEQFF. The full variable domain, completed using reference TRBV5-4 and TRBJ2-1, is ETGVTQSPTHLIKTRGQQVTLRCSSQSGHNTVSWYQQALGQGPQFIFQYYREEENGRGNFPPRFSGLQFPNYSSELNVNALELDDSALYLCASSLERAGTRYHNEQFFGPGTRLTVL.

The gene calls are TRBV7-9 and TRBJ2-7; weak D call: TRBD2 (5 bases). CDR1 is SEHNR and CDR2 is FQNEAQ in the germline V gene (reference sequence). The V end lost 5 bases, the J end lost 0 bases, and 14 bases lay between the germline ends. The CDR3 covers 15 residues. CDR3 nucleotides: TGTGCCAGCAGCGACGCGGGCACACCCTCCTACGAGCAGTACTTC. It codes for CASSDAGTPSYEQYF.

The table lists this clone with a count of one. V and J are TRBV7-9 and TRBJ2-1, with D possibly TRBD2 on 6 matching bases. The germline V gene has CDR1 SEHNR and CDR2 FQNEAQ (reference sequence). Trimming took 5 bases from V and 4 from J, leaving 15 bases between them. The CDR3 is made up of 15 amino acids. Written as DNA, the CDR3 is TGTGCCAGCAGCCCGCCGGGTAGCGGTTACAATGAGCAGTTCTTC. Translation: CASSPPGSGYNEQFF.

The chain employs TRBV3-1 (or the pseudogene TRBV3-2) and TRBJ2-1, with TRBD2 matching over 9 bases. The CDR3 consists of 16 residues. CDR1 is LGHDT and CDR2 is YNNKEL in the germline V gene (reference sequence). With V trimmed by 3 bases and J by 6 bases, 9 bases remained unmatched. The DNA of the CDR3 is TGTGCCAGCAGCCAGGGCGGCGGGGGGGAGACCAATGAGCAGTTCTTC. This encodes CASSQGGGGETNEQFF.

V usage is TRBV7-9 and J usage is TRBJ2-2; D is possibly TRBD1 (6 bases). From germline, CDR1 is SEHNR and CDR2 FQNEAQ (reference sequence). This CDR3 spans 16 amino acids. Trimming cost V 4 bases and J 0 bases, with 12 bases left between them. The CDR3 bases are TGTGCCAGCAGCTCCCTCGGACAGTCGAACACCGGGGAGCTGTTTTTT. Protein sequence: CASSSLGQSNTGELFF.

The chain carries TRBV7-9 and TRBJ2-3; TRBD1 matches 8 bases. Germline V CDR1 and CDR2: SEHNR, FQNEAQ (reference sequence). The CDR3 contains 12 residues. V was clipped by 10 bases and J by 5 bases; unmatched bases: 5. CDR3 coding DNA: TGTGCCACCAGGGGGCCAGGAGATACGCAGTATTTT. Translation gives CATRGPGDTQYF.

J is TRBJ2-1 and V is TRBV5-4, with D possibly being TRBD2 (5 bases). The CDR3 contains 16 residues. The germline V gene has CDR1 SGHNT and CDR2 YYREEE (reference sequence). The V end lost 1 base, the J end lost 0 bases, and 11 bases lay between the germline ends. CDR3 nucleotides: TGTGCCAGCAGCTTGTCGACTACCGGCTCCTACAATGAGCAGTTCTTC. Translation gives CASSLSTTGSYNEQFF.

This rearrangement joins TRBV19 to TRBJ1-5; 9 bases align to TRBD1. The CDR3 extends over 15 amino acids. V gave up 6 bases and J gave up 11 bases; unmatched junction bases: 14. Germline assignment: CDR1 LNHDA and CDR2 SQIVND (reference sequence). The CDR3 region has the DNA TGTGCCAGTAGGGAAGCCGGGACAGGGAAGTGGACCCAGCATTTT. It specifies CASREAGTGKWTQHF.

The chain combines TRBV15 with TRBJ1-1, with D uncertain. Trimming shortened V by 0 bases and J by 4 bases, and 12 bases separated the two germline ends. Germline V lookup: CDR1 LNHNV, CDR2 YYDKDF (reference sequence). CDR3 length equals 15 residues. The CDR3 DNA follows: TGTGCCACCAGCAGAGATCTTGAGTTTTCCACTGAAGCTTTCTTT. It is translated as CATSRDLEFSTEAFF. The entire variable domain, with the rest obtained from reference TRBV15 and TRBJ1-1, is as follows: DAMVIQNPRYQVTQFGKPVTLSCSQTLNHNVMYWYQQKSSQAPKLLFHYYDKDFNNEADTPDNFQSRRPNTSFCFLDIRSPGLGDTAMYLCATSRDLEFSTEAFFGQGTRLTVV.

The rearrangement links TRBV7-6 to TRBJ2-1; possible D gene TRBD2, 6 bases. Per the germline V gene, CDR1 is SGHVS and CDR2 is FNYEAQ. The CDR3 has 18 residues. The V and J ends lost 1 base and 3 bases respectively, with 19 bases between them. CDR3: CASSLGSFGSRSYNEQFF. The CDR3 DNA sequence: TGTGCCAGCAGCTTAGGATCTTTCGGGAGCAGGAGCTACAATGAGCAGTTCTTC. The variable domain in full, with the rest retrieved from reference TRBV7-6 and TRBJ2-1, is GAGVSQSPRYKVTKRGQDVALRCDPISGHVSLYWYRQALGQGPEFLTYFNYEAQQDKSGLPNDRFSAERPEGSISTLTIQRTEQRDSAMYRCASSLGSFGSRSYNEQFFGPGTRLTVL.

The genes are TRBV6-5 and TRBJ1-6, with D maybe TRBD1 (6 bases). Trimming removed 2 bases from V and 10 bases from J, with 15 bases in between. CDR3 length: 15 amino acids. Germline V lookup: CDR1 MNHEY, CDR2 SVGAGI. The CDR3 sequence is CASSYIQGLGSPLHF. Written as DNA, the CDR3 is TGTGCCAGCAGTTACATACAGGGCTTGGGATCACCCCTCCACTTT.

V is TRBV5-5 and J is TRBJ2-7; D is possibly TRBD1 (6 bases). V was clipped by 0 bases and J by 0 bases, with 16 bases between them. Per germline, CDR1 SGHKS and CDR2 YYEKEE (reference sequence). The CDR3 is made up of 17 amino acids. The CDR3 spells CASSLDTGTSPSYEQYF. For the CDR3, the DNA is TGTGCCAGCAGCTTGGATACCGGGACAAGTCCCTCCTACGAGCAGTACTTC.

The chain carries TRBV7-8 and TRBJ2-7, with a weak D call TRBD2 (6 bases). CDR3 size: 20 residues. The V end was cut by 4 bases, the J end by 0 bases, with 28 bases between. Germline V gene lookup returns CDR1 SGHVS and CDR2 FQNEAQ. CDR3 nucleotide sequence: TGTGCCAGCAGCTGGCCGGGAGTAGGCCGAGGGGATAGGAGCTCCTACGAGCAGTACTTC. Protein sequence: CASSWPGVGRGDRSSYEQYF.

The chain recombines TRBV4-3 with TRBJ1-2; D gene ambiguous. The CDR3 loop spans 14 amino acids. Trimming stripped 1 base from V and 7 bases from J, with 13 bases between. Germline loops: CDR1 LGHNA, CDR2 YSLEER. The CDR3 loop is CASSQVRRRGGYTF. The CDR3, as DNA: TGCGCCAGCAGCCAAGTCCGACGGCGGGGTGGCTACACCTTC.

This sequence joins TRBV28 and TRBJ2-7; no clear D gene. The V gene lost 3 bases and the J gene lost 9 bases, with 9 bases spanning the gap. The CDR3 length is 11 residues. The germline V gene encodes CDR1 MDHEN and CDR2 SYDVKM. The CDR3 coding sequence is TGTGCCAGCAGTTTGTTGGGCGCGCAGTACTTC. It encodes CASSLLGAQYF.

The J gene is TRBJ2-5, the V gene TRBV5-8, with 13 bases that match TRBD2. Germline CDR1 is SGHTS and CDR2 is YDEGEE. The length of the CDR3 is 19 residues. With 0 bases clipped from V and 2 bases from J, the junction kept 10 bases outside the gene matches. CDR3 bases: TGTGCCAGCAGCTTGGTGACTAGCGGGGGGACTCCATTTCAAGAGACCCAGTACTTC. It encodes CASSLVTSGGTPFQETQYF.

The chain couples TRBV6-5 to TRBJ1-4, with 10 bases aligning to TRBD1. The CDR3 extends over 15 amino acids. CDR1 and CDR2 from the germline V gene are MNHEY and SVGAGI. Unmatched junction bases numbered 9, after V lost 6 bases and J lost 8 bases. CDR3 protein: CASSARDRGLEKLFF. CDR3 in DNA: TGTGCCAGCAGCGCCAGGGACAGGGGTCTCGAAAAACTGTTTTTT.

A few counts support this clone. This chain joins TRBV4-1 and TRBJ1-5, with D maybe TRBD1 (5 bases). CDR1 and CDR2 from the germline V gene are MGHRA and YSYEKL. The CDR3 contains 16 residues. V gave up 0 bases and J gave up 3 bases, with 12 bases separating them. The CDR3 reads CASSQDFGQHNQPQHF. The CDR3 coding sequence is TGCGCCAGCAGCCAAGATTTCGGACAACACAATCAGCCCCAGCATTTT.

The chain carries TRBV27 and TRBJ1-4, with D tentatively TRBD1 (5 bases). The CDR3 is 15 residues long. The germline V gene has CDR1 MNHEY and CDR2 SMNVEV (reference sequence). Trimming took 3 bases from V and 2 from J, leaving 10 bases between them. The CDR3 spells CASSLSQGTNEKLFF. CDR3 DNA: TGTGCCAGCAGTTTGTCGCAGGGTACTAATGAAAAACTGTTTTTT.

The chain couples TRBV28 to TRBJ2-4; D not resolved. With 6 bases removed from V and 8 bases from J, the gap between germline ends came to 8 bases. The germline V gene has CDR1 MDHEN and CDR2 SYDVKM. The CDR3 spans 11 residues. CDR3 loop: CASSVEDIQYF. The DNA of the CDR3 is TGTGCCAGCAGCGTAGAGGACATTCAGTACTTC.

The genes are TRBV2 and TRBJ2-2; D possibly corresponds to TRBD2 (6 bases). V lost 5 bases and J 6 bases, leaving 16 bases between the germline ends. The CDR3 contains 15 residues. CDR1 is SNHLY, CDR2 FYNNEI, per germline. The CDR3 DNA reads TGTGCCAGCAGTTGGACGGGGGAGTTATCCGGGGAGCTGTTTTTT. Its protein product is CASSWTGELSGELFF.